A selection of T cell receptor beta chains follows, all from one sample in a study of blood T cell repertoires in COVID-19. Assay used: immunoSEQ multiplex PCR; TCRdb lists only in-frame clones, some missing. The sample carries 250,000 to 300,000 clones, roughly 80% recorded once. The material sequenced was PBMCs or T cells enriched from blood (not recorded which). The receptor set was obtained from a man in his forties who had been exposed to COVID-19. Each CDR3 is given without its conserved first and last residue.

CDR3aa,v_gene,len
ASSTGTDYT,TRBV5-4,9
ATDTGLAGGEECYNEQF,TRBV9,17
ASSELADNEQF,TRBV7-3,11
ASSPRTSASSSTDTQY,TRBV9,16
ASSQLKGGEKLF,TRBV4-1,12
ASRSADRGPNYGYT,TRBV5-1,14
ASSPQGTGNTIY,TRBV27,12
AWSEGVGYT,TRBV30,9
ASHRATSYEQY,TRBV6-5,11
ASSPLGLAFTGELF,TRBV9,14
ASSLLGSGELF,TRBV6-5,11
ASSHNSYEQY,TRBV4-1,10
ASSWQSGQETQY,TRBV5-6,12
ASSLVSSGTYEQY,TRBV7-3,13
ASSLQGWDTIY,TRBV12-3/TRBV12-4,11
SVADEGQGNYGYT,TRBV29-1,13
ASSYPARTDTQY,TRBV6-5,12
ASSSTTGSAAQH,TRBV5-1,12
ASSLALRLDYEQY,TRBV5-6,13
ASSQKALGARLNYGYT,TRBV3-1/TRBV3-2,16
ASSSNREGPTDTQY,TRBV7-9,14
ATSDRDRGNIQY,TRBV15,12
ASSLQGFGNTIY,TRBV5-5,12
ASSPSSYNEQF,TRBV7-9,11
ANGLAGSSGELF,TRBV2,12
ASSIDLYGGYMNTEAF,TRBV19,16
AWEQGGNQPQH,TRBV30,11
ATSDSGTLRGNEQF,TRBV24-1,14
AWRTSGSWDGELF,TRBV30,13
ASSPRQGLDEQY,TRBV18,12
ASSFGTNHLL,TRBV12-3/TRBV12-4,10
ASSLIRAQYNEQF,TRBV13,13
ASSVWDRGRTSGDTQY,TRBV9,16